This T cell receptor (beta chain) was profiled in a study of blood T cell repertoires in COVID-19. Study as a whole: Some COVID-19 samples were acute and others convalescent; all came from the United States, Italy and Spain. Sources were T cells, B-cell-depleted T cells, or PBMCs; the material itself was cDNA or gDNA.

The CDR3 is made up of 12 amino acids. The V and J ends lost 7 bases and 7 bases respectively, with 13 bases between them. Germline CDR1 and CDR2: LGHNT and FRNRAP. Methods used by the authors: Researchers report that nucleated cell counts were estimated from reference gene primer amplification. Data came from immunoSEQ multiplex PCR; TCRdb stores just in-frame clones and leaves some out. The DNA was the basis for D and trimming; V, J and clone size are from that table. The data contain 140,000 to 150,000 clones, over 70% of them seen just once; the ten biggest clones take up less than 2%. The chain uses TRBV12-5 and TRBJ1-2; no firm D call. This clonotype originated in a woman aged 60-70 years with acute or convalescent COVID-19. Input material: peripheral blood. CDR3 amino acids: CASVAGKAGYTF. CDR3 sequence (DNA): TGTGCTAGTGTAGCGGGGAAGGCTGGCTACACCTTC.